This T cell receptor (beta chain) was documented in a study of blood T cell repertoires in COVID-19. Study processing details: Amplification with reference gene primers provided the estimates of nucleated cell counts. Generated by immunoSEQ multiplex PCR, the TCRdb table keeps only in-frame clones and is missing some. V, J and clone size are those of that table, while D and trimming were read from the DNA. The data hold 150,000 to 200,000 clones, with 65% to 85% observed a single time. The sample consisted of peripheral blood. This clonotype was sampled from a man in his 60s with active or convalescent COVID-19.

This CDR3 is CASSYTTGGDQPQHF. As DNA, the CDR3 is TGTGCCAGCAGTTACACGACAGGGGGCGATCAGCCCCAGCATTTT. The V and J genes are TRBV6-2 or TRBV6-3 and TRBJ1-5; 10 bases fit TRBD1. This CDR3 comprises 15 residues. Germline lookup yields CDR1 MNHEY and CDR2 SVGEGT. V was clipped by 2 bases and J by 5 bases; unmatched bases: 3.